This is a list of T cell receptor beta chains from one sample in a study of T-cell memory formation after mild COVID-19. TCRdb ran MiXCR on the 5' RACE reads and lists one entry per CDR3 protein. This sample has about 340,000 distinct CDR3 sequences; 14% occur once, and the top ten carry around a fifth. The sequenced material came from PBMCs or a T cell subset sorted from them (not recorded which). Receptors originate from a man between 18 and 35 years old who had mild COVID-19 (a few samples of this study predate the infection). Cell type and time point are not known. The CDR3 runs from the conserved cysteine through the conserved F or W. The order of the fields is V gene, D gene, clone size, J gene, CDR3 protein, CDR3 DNA. D genes are given only for firm matches. The size of a clone is reported for some rows only, either as once, few or many, or as a class for expanded clones.

v_gene: TRBV7-2; d_gene: .; abundance: .; j_gene: TRBJ2-1; CDR3aa: CASRQSGSYNEQFF; CDR3nt: TGTGCCAGCCGACAGTCCGGCTCCTACAATGAGCAGTTCTTC
v_gene: TRBV11-2; d_gene: TRBD2; abundance: many; j_gene: TRBJ2-1; CDR3aa: CASSSSGGPYNEQFF; CDR3nt: TGTGCCAGCAGTTCTAGCGGGGGGCCTTACAATGAGCAGTTCTTC
v_gene: TRBV4-1; d_gene: TRBD2; abundance: .; j_gene: TRBJ2-5; CDR3aa: CASKVTGGAETQYF; CDR3nt: TGCGCCAGCAAGGTGACGGGGGGGGCGGAGACCCAGTACTTC
v_gene: TRBV4-1; d_gene: .; abundance: few; j_gene: TRBJ1-4; CDR3aa: CASSRAQGPDEKLFF; CDR3nt: TGCGCCAGCAGCCGAGCCCAGGGGCCGGATGAAAAACTGTTTTTT
v_gene: TRBV9; d_gene: .; abundance: few; j_gene: TRBJ2-3; CDR3aa: CASSVRVSTDTQYF; CDR3nt: TGTGCCAGCAGCGTGAGGGTTAGCACAGATACGCAGTATTTT
v_gene: TRBV5-1; d_gene: TRBD1; abundance: many; j_gene: TRBJ2-1; CDR3aa: CASSLGTGDYNEQFF; CDR3nt: TGCGCCAGCAGCTTGGGGACAGGGGATTACAATGAGCAGTTCTTC
v_gene: TRBV4-1; d_gene: .; abundance: .; j_gene: TRBJ2-2; CDR3aa: CASGVSDAGELFF; CDR3nt: TGCGCCAGCGGGGTCTCGGACGCCGGGGAGCTGTTTTTT
v_gene: TRBV7-2; d_gene: .; abundance: few; j_gene: TRBJ2-5; CDR3aa: CASSLRTGSGETQYF; CDR3nt: TGTGCCAGCAGCTTAAGGACTGGATCGGGAGAGACCCAGTACTTC
v_gene: TRBV7-7; d_gene: TRBD2; abundance: .; j_gene: TRBJ2-3; CDR3aa: CASSPGLAGNTQYF; CDR3nt: TGTGCTAGCAGCCCGGGACTAGCGGGCAATACGCAGTATTTT
v_gene: TRBV6-5; d_gene: .; abundance: .; j_gene: TRBJ2-3; CDR3aa: CASSYSAATDTQYF; CDR3nt: TGTGCCAGCAGTTACTCGGCAGCCACAGATACGCAGTATTTT
v_gene: TRBV6-2/TRBV6-3; d_gene: TRBD1; abundance: .; j_gene: TRBJ1-2; CDR3aa: CASRSGQANYGYTF; CDR3nt: TGTGCCAGCAGATCCGGACAGGCTAACTATGGCTACACCTTC
v_gene: TRBV5-1; d_gene: .; abundance: many; j_gene: TRBJ2-2; CDR3aa: CASSLAGLNTGELFF; CDR3nt: TGCGCCAGCAGCTTGGCAGGGTTGAACACCGGGGAGCTGTTTTTT
v_gene: TRBV3-1; d_gene: TRBD1; abundance: few; j_gene: TRBJ1-1; CDR3aa: CASSRQGTLGTEAFF; CDR3nt: TGTGCCAGCAGCCGACAGGGGACGTTAGGCACTGAAGCTTTCTTT
v_gene: TRBV20-1; d_gene: .; abundance: .; j_gene: TRBJ1-5; CDR3aa: CSAPTGPQHF; CDR3nt: TGCAGTGCCCCGACAGGGCCCCAGCATTTT
v_gene: TRBV4-1; d_gene: TRBD2; abundance: few; j_gene: TRBJ2-7; CDR3aa: CASSQDPTSGSYEQYF; CDR3nt: TGCGCCAGCAGCCAAGATCCCACTAGCGGCTCCTACGAGCAGTACTTC
v_gene: TRBV10-3; d_gene: TRBD1; abundance: .; j_gene: TRBJ1-5; CDR3aa: CASRDRDRQPQHF; CDR3nt: TGTGCCTCCCGGGACAGGGATCGGCAGCCCCAGCATTTT
v_gene: TRBV19; d_gene: .; abundance: few; j_gene: TRBJ1-2; CDR3aa: CASSISQNEANYGYTF; CDR3nt: TGTGCCAGTAGTATCTCGCAGAACGAAGCTAACTATGGCTACACCTTC
v_gene: TRBV7-2; d_gene: .; abundance: few; j_gene: TRBJ2-3; CDR3aa: CASGVGPTSTDTQYF; CDR3nt: TGTGCCAGCGGGGTGGGCCCGACTAGCACAGATACGCAGTATTTT
v_gene: TRBV24-1; d_gene: .; abundance: few; j_gene: TRBJ2-5; CDR3aa: CATSDLDGRYGQETQYF; CDR3nt: TGTGCCACCAGTGACCTGGACGGACGGTACGGGCAAGAGACCCAGTACTTC
v_gene: TRBV7-9; d_gene: .; abundance: .; j_gene: TRBJ2-5; CDR3aa: CASSLASTVEKTQYF; CDR3nt: TGTGCCAGCAGCTTAGCGTCGACCGTAGAGAAGACCCAGTACTTC
v_gene: TRBV5-6; d_gene: .; abundance: few; j_gene: TRBJ2-1; CDR3aa: CASSQQGRNEQFF; CDR3nt: TGTGCCAGCAGTCAACAGGGTCGGAATGAGCAGTTCTTC
v_gene: TRBV5-1; d_gene: .; abundance: few; j_gene: TRBJ2-3; CDR3aa: CASSSGVVTDTQYF; CDR3nt: TGCGCCAGCAGCTCAGGGGTAGTCACAGATACGCAGTATTTT
v_gene: TRBV10-3; d_gene: .; abundance: few; j_gene: TRBJ1-1; CDR3aa: CAIRGSGTEAFF; CDR3nt: TGTGCCATCAGAGGGTCGGGGACTGAAGCTTTCTTT
v_gene: TRBV27; d_gene: TRBD1; abundance: .; j_gene: TRBJ1-2; CDR3aa: CASRSGQGSYGYTF; CDR3nt: TGTGCCAGCAGATCCGGACAGGGAAGCTATGGCTACACCTTC
v_gene: TRBV2; d_gene: TRBD1; abundance: .; j_gene: TRBJ2-5; CDR3aa: CASRGQLQETQYF; CDR3nt: TGTGCCAGCAGGGGACAGCTCCAAGAGACCCAGTACTTC
v_gene: TRBV7-2; d_gene: .; abundance: few; j_gene: TRBJ2-3; CDR3aa: CASSFISGGESVPQYF; CDR3nt: TGTGCCAGCAGCTTCATAAGCGGAGGAGAGTCAGTCCCGCAGTATTTT
v_gene: TRBV4-3; d_gene: .; abundance: .; j_gene: TRBJ2-5; CDR3aa: CASSRGDRETQYF; CDR3nt: TGCGCCAGCAGCCGGGGGGACAGAGAGACCCAGTACTTC
v_gene: TRBV6-5; d_gene: TRBD2; abundance: .; j_gene: TRBJ2-1; CDR3aa: CASSRLAVSYNEQFF; CDR3nt: TGTGCCAGCAGTCGACTAGCGGTCTCCTACAATGAGCAGTTCTTC
v_gene: TRBV20-1; d_gene: .; abundance: .; j_gene: TRBJ2-3; CDR3aa: CSARARGASTDTQYF; CDR3nt: TGCAGTGCTAGAGCCCGCGGGGCCAGCACAGATACGCAGTATTTT
v_gene: TRBV2; d_gene: .; abundance: few; j_gene: TRBJ2-1; CDR3aa: CASRALSTSGENNEQFF; CDR3nt: TGTGCCAGCAGGGCCCTCTCTACTAGTGGGGAAAACAATGAGCAGTTCTTC
v_gene: TRBV10-3; d_gene: TRBD1; abundance: .; j_gene: TRBJ2-7; CDR3aa: CAISPGTGSNEQYF; CDR3nt: TGTGCCATCAGCCCCGGGACAGGGTCTAACGAGCAGTACTTC
v_gene: TRBV6-5; d_gene: .; abundance: .; j_gene: TRBJ1-2; CDR3aa: CASSGPNDGAGYTF; CDR3nt: TGTGCCAGCAGTGGGCCGAATGATGGTGCTGGCTACACCTTC
v_gene: TRBV5-1; d_gene: TRBD1; abundance: few; j_gene: TRBJ2-1; CDR3aa: CASSEGQGLYNEQFF; CDR3nt: TGCGCCAGCAGCGAGGGACAGGGACTATACAATGAGCAGTTCTTC
v_gene: TRBV7-2; d_gene: TRBD2; abundance: few; j_gene: TRBJ2-3; CDR3aa: CASSLYFAGGGADTQYF; CDR3nt: TGTGCCAGCAGCTTATATTTCGCGGGGGGTGGGGCAGATACGCAGTATTTT
v_gene: TRBV11-2; d_gene: .; abundance: .; j_gene: TRBJ2-1; CDR3aa: CASSLRYGGSSYNEQFF; CDR3nt: TGTGCCAGCAGCTTAAGGTATGGGGGGAGCTCCTACAATGAGCAGTTCTTC
v_gene: TRBV5-1; d_gene: .; abundance: few; j_gene: TRBJ2-2; CDR3aa: CASSSQQGVGELFF; CDR3nt: TGCGCCAGCAGCTCGCAACAGGGAGTCGGGGAGCTGTTTTTT
v_gene: TRBV20-1; d_gene: .; abundance: few; j_gene: TRBJ1-6; CDR3aa: CSARGRNSPLHF; CDR3nt: TGCAGTGCTAGGGGCAGAAATTCACCCCTCCACTTT
v_gene: TRBV5-1; d_gene: TRBD1; abundance: few; j_gene: TRBJ1-2; CDR3aa: CASSLSTGGDGYTF; CDR3nt: TGCGCCAGCAGCTTGTCGACAGGGGGCGATGGCTACACCTTC
v_gene: TRBV7-9; d_gene: TRBD1; abundance: many; j_gene: TRBJ1-2; CDR3aa: CASSLGAGGADYGYTF; CDR3nt: TGTGCCAGCAGCTTAGGGGCAGGGGGCGCTGACTATGGCTACACCTTC
v_gene: TRBV6-5; d_gene: .; abundance: few; j_gene: TRBJ1-5; CDR3aa: CASASRKTQPQHF; CDR3nt: TGTGCCAGCGCTTCTCGGAAGACCCAGCCCCAGCATTTT
v_gene: TRBV10-1; d_gene: TRBD1; abundance: .; j_gene: TRBJ1-1; CDR3aa: CASSGGQGTFF; CDR3nt: TGCGCCAGCAGTGGGGGACAGGGTACTTTCTTT
v_gene: TRBV24-1; d_gene: .; abundance: many; j_gene: TRBJ2-3; CDR3aa: CATSEGRSTDTQYF; CDR3nt: TGTGCCACCAGTGAGGGACGTAGCACAGATACGCAGTATTTT
v_gene: TRBV15; d_gene: .; abundance: .; j_gene: TRBJ2-3; CDR3aa: CATSRDRPDTQYF; CDR3nt: TGTGCCACCAGCAGAGATCGCCCTGATACGCAGTATTTT
v_gene: TRBV7-9; d_gene: .; abundance: .; j_gene: TRBJ1-2; CDR3aa: CASSLNPSANYGYTF; CDR3nt: TGTGCCAGCAGCTTAAATCCCTCTGCTAACTATGGCTACACCTTC
v_gene: TRBV12-3/TRBV12-4; d_gene: TRBD2; abundance: many; j_gene: TRBJ2-3; CDR3aa: CASSLSSGGPSGTQYF; CDR3nt: TGTGCCAGCAGTTTGTCTAGCGGGGGACCAAGCGGTACGCAGTATTTT
v_gene: TRBV5-1; d_gene: .; abundance: .; j_gene: TRBJ2-5; CDR3aa: CASREEETQYF; CDR3nt: TGCGCCAGCAGGGAGGAAGAGACCCAGTACTTC
v_gene: TRBV4-3; d_gene: TRBD1; abundance: .; j_gene: TRBJ1-1; CDR3aa: CASSQNRGYTEAFF; CDR3nt: TGCGCCAGCAGCCAAAACAGGGGGTACACTGAAGCTTTCTTT
v_gene: TRBV12-3/TRBV12-4; d_gene: TRBD1; abundance: .; j_gene: TRBJ2-1; CDR3aa: CASRLRGLIREQFF; CDR3nt: TGTGCCAGCAGGTTGAGGGGGCTTATAAGGGAGCAGTTCTTC
v_gene: TRBV12-3/TRBV12-4; d_gene: .; abundance: few; j_gene: TRBJ2-5; CDR3aa: CASSMLLAEGRETQYF; CDR3nt: TGTGCCAGCAGTATGCTACTAGCTGAGGGTAGAGAGACCCAGTACTTC
v_gene: TRBV12-3/TRBV12-4; d_gene: .; abundance: .; j_gene: TRBJ2-5; CDR3aa: CASRSQGGETQYF; CDR3nt: TGTGCCAGCAGATCCCAAGGAGGAGAGACCCAGTACTTC
v_gene: TRBV4-1; d_gene: .; abundance: few; j_gene: TRBJ1-1; CDR3aa: CASSQDGGLHWRVEAFF; CDR3nt: TGCGCCAGCAGCCAAGATGGAGGATTACACTGGAGGGTTGAAGCTTTCTTT
v_gene: TRBV7-8; d_gene: .; abundance: .; j_gene: TRBJ1-1; CDR3aa: CASSLATGIGEAFF; CDR3nt: TGTGCCAGCAGCTTAGCTACAGGGATTGGTGAAGCTTTCTTT
v_gene: TRBV18; d_gene: .; abundance: .; j_gene: TRBJ1-4; CDR3aa: CASSKRVNEKLFF; CDR3nt: TGTGCCAGCTCAAAAAGGGTTAATGAAAAACTGTTTTTT
v_gene: TRBV20-1; d_gene: .; abundance: many; j_gene: TRBJ1-6; CDR3aa: CSAAYSGVFSSPLHF; CDR3nt: TGCAGTGCTGCTTACTCGGGGGTGTTTAGTTCACCCCTCCACTTT
v_gene: TRBV6-2/TRBV6-3; d_gene: TRBD2; abundance: .; j_gene: TRBJ2-5; CDR3aa: CASSFLTSGQETQYF; CDR3nt: TGTGCCAGCAGTTTCCTGACTAGCGGACAAGAGACCCAGTACTTC